This entry lists 31 T cell receptor beta chains sequenced from one sample in a study of T cell responses to AZD1222 COVID-19 vaccine. Generated by immunoSEQ multiplex PCR, the TCRdb table keeps only in-frame clones and is missing some. The sample has 200,000 to 250,000 clones, around 93% seen once. Sequenced here: peripheral blood, sampled on day 0 of MenACWY control vaccination. The receptors come from an adult in good health.

The V gene is TRBV4-1, the J gene TRBJ1-2; 7 nucleotides align to TRBD1. The CDR3 consists of 14 residues. Germline CDR1 MGHRA, CDR2 YSYEKL. The J segment lost 6 bases and the V segment lost 4 bases, leaving 8 bases of the junction unmatched. CDR3 in DNA: TGCGCCAGCAGCCGCGACAGGGTTGGGCATGGCTACACCTTC. As protein: CASSRDRVGHGYTF.

This clone was recorded once. The genes are TRBV6-2 or TRBV6-3 and TRBJ2-1; D uncertain. The CDR3 runs to 12 residues. The ends were cut back, 4 bases at V and 7 bases at J, with 8 bases in the middle. Per the germline V gene, CDR1 is MNHEY and CDR2 is SVGEGT. The CDR3 region is CASSSAGNEQFF. The DNA of the CDR3 is TGTGCCAGCAGTTCCGCTGGGAATGAGCAGTTCTTC.

The V gene is TRBV28, the J gene TRBJ1-1; D ambiguous. Trimming shortened V by 5 bases and J by 1 base, and 8 bases separated the two germline ends. CDR3 size: 13 residues. Germline V gene sequence: CDR1 MDHEN, CDR2 SYDVKM. This CDR3 is CASSQEANTEAFF. CDR3 bases: TGTGCCAGCAGTCAGGAGGCGAACACTGAAGCTTTCTTT.

The chain is built from TRBV19 and TRBJ2-1; TRBD2 matches 7 bases. The CDR3 spans 16 residues. V trimming: 5 bases; J trimming: 7 bases; junction bases outside the gene matches: 14. Germline CDR1 LNHDA, CDR2 SQIVND (reference sequence). The CDR3 DNA reads as TGTGCCAGTAGTGCCCAGCTTTGGACTAGAGTGAATGAGCAGTTCTTC. It translates to CASSAQLWTRVNEQFF.

This chain uses TRBV27 with TRBJ2-7; 8 bases are shared with TRBD1. V shed 1 base and J 2 bases; nucleotides not matched to a gene: 10. Germline V CDR1 and CDR2: MNHEY, SMNVEV (reference sequence). This CDR3 has 17 residues. CDR3 DNA: TGTGCCAGCAGTTTATTTCCCCCCGGGACAGGTACCTACGAGCAGTACTTC. It codes for CASSLFPPGTGTYEQYF.

J is TRBJ1-1 and V is TRBV4-1; TRBD1 might be the D (5 bases). Per germline, CDR1 MGHRA and CDR2 YSYEKL. V was pared by 2 bases and J by 1 base, with 11 bases between. The CDR3 extends over 15 amino acids. CDR3 nucleotide sequence: TGCGCCAGCAGCCAAATCGGGGCAGAGAACACTGAAGCTTTCTTT. As protein: CASSQIGAENTEAFF.

V gene TRBV5-1 combines with J gene TRBJ2-3; D is unresolved. Germline CDR1 and CDR2: SGHRS and YFSETQ. The CDR3 has 12 residues. V lost 5 bases, J lost 0 bases, and 4 bases lay in between. CDR3 nucleotide sequence: TGCGCCAGCAGGTATAGCACAGATACGCAGTATTTT. Translating gives CASRYSTDTQYF.

This sequence joins TRBV5-4 and TRBJ2-7, with 10 bases matching TRBD1. Germline V gives CDR1 SGHNT, CDR2 YYREEE (reference sequence). Germline trimming cut 0 bases from V and 5 bases from J; bases unmatched to any gene: 5. The CDR3 spans 15 residues. The CDR3 bases are TGTGCCAGCAGCTTGGATGCGGGACAGGGGAACGAGCAGTACTTC. It yields the protein CASSLDAGQGNEQYF.

This clone appeared once. The chain joins TRBV7-3 to TRBJ1-4; D gene uncertain. Deletions cut 5 bases from V and 7 bases from J, with 2 bases between. Per the germline V gene, CDR1 is SGHTA and CDR2 is FQGTGA. This CDR3 contains 10 residues. CDR3 protein: CASSPEKLFF. For the CDR3, the DNA is TGTGCCAGCAGCCCTGAAAAACTGTTTTTT.

The chain combines TRBV2 with TRBJ2-1; 10 nucleotides agree with TRBD2. CDR3 length: 15 amino acids. Germline-derived CDR1 and CDR2 are SNHLY and FYNNEI. The V segment lost 4 bases and the J segment 7 bases; nucleotides outside the gene matches: 7. As DNA, the CDR3 is TGTGCCAGCAGTGTAGTGTCTAGCGGGGGTAATGAGCAGTTCTTC. Protein sequence: CASSVVSSGGNEQFF.

The rearrangement links TRBV3-1 (or the pseudogene TRBV3-2) to TRBJ1-1; D ambiguous. Germline V gives CDR1 LGHDT, CDR2 YNNKEL (reference sequence). Deletions cut 5 bases from V and 3 bases from J, with 10 bases between. This CDR3 is built from 13 residues. The CDR3 coding sequence is TGTGCCAGCAGCTCAGTCGCGGACACTGAAGCTTTCTTT. It encodes CASSSVADTEAFF.

This clone was recorded only once. The rearrangement links TRBV5-1 to TRBJ2-5; D possibly corresponds to TRBD1 (8 bases). The CDR3 extends over 14 amino acids. The germline V and J ends were trimmed by 4 bases and 4 bases, with 14 bases remaining between them. CDR1 is SGHRS, CDR2 YFSETQ, per germline. This CDR3 reads CASSPDREGETQYF. The CDR3 DNA follows: TGCGCCAGCAGCCCGGACAGGGAGGGAGAGACCCAGTACTTC. Filled out from reference TRBV5-1 and TRBJ2-5, the complete variable domain reads KAGVTQTPRYLIKTRGQQVTLSCSPISGHRSVSWYQQTPGQGLQFLFEYFSETQRNKGNFPGRFSGRQFSNSRSEMNVSTLELGDSALYLCASSPDREGETQYFGPGTRLLVL.

This chain uses TRBV12-3 or TRBV12-4 with TRBJ1-1; D not certain. Trimming stripped 6 bases from V and 3 bases from J, with 11 bases between. This CDR3 contains 13 residues. CDR3 in DNA: TGTGCCAGCAGCCTGCTCGGAGACACTGAAGCTTTCTTT. Amino acid sequence: CASSLLGDTEAFF.

J is TRBJ2-6 and V is TRBV2; D is unclear. The V and J ends lost 3 bases and 2 bases respectively, with 8 bases between them. In germline, CDR1 is SNHLY, CDR2 FYNNEI. The CDR3 extends over 15 amino acids. The CDR3 is CASSDRGTGANVLTF. CDR3 sequence (DNA): TGTGCCAGCAGTGACCGCGGAACTGGGGCCAACGTCCTGACTTTC.

The V call is TRBV2, the J call TRBJ2-1; D gene unclear. The CDR3 totals 15 residues. V lost 3 bases, J lost 6 bases, and 15 bases lay in between. Germline V CDR1 and CDR2: SNHLY, FYNNEI. CDR3 coding DNA: TGTGCCAGCAGTGATAATGGGGTAGGCAGCAATGAGCAGTTCTTC. As protein: CASSDNGVGSNEQFF.

The rearrangement uses TRBV6-6 and TRBJ2-2, with a possible D match to TRBD1 (6 bases). The V and J ends lost 5 bases and 6 bases respectively, with 19 bases between them. The CDR3 spans 16 residues. The germline gives CDR1 MNHNY, CDR2 SVGAGI (reference sequence). The CDR3 sequence is CASSRYRVYGAGELFF. The DNA of the CDR3 is TGTGCCAGCAGTAGATACAGGGTCTACGGGGCCGGGGAGCTGTTTTTT.

The chain links TRBV5-1 to TRBJ1-1; 8 positions match TRBD1. The germline V gene has CDR1 SGHRS and CDR2 YFSETQ. The CDR3 is made up of 15 amino acids. The J segment lost 1 base and the V segment lost 0 bases, leaving 2 bases of the junction unmatched. This CDR3 is CASSLGGQGNTEAFF. CDR3 DNA sequence: TGCGCCAGCAGCTTGGGCGGACAGGGGAACACTGAAGCTTTCTTT.

The V call is TRBV11-2, the J call TRBJ1-1; 7 bases are a match to TRBD1. This CDR3 comprises 15 residues. Germline trimming cut 4 bases from V and 8 bases from J; bases unmatched to any gene: 13. Germline values: CDR1 SGHAT, CDR2 FQNNGV. The CDR3 nucleotides read TGTGCCAGCAGCTCGGACAGGTCGGGGCCACGCGAAGCTTTCTTT. Protein sequence: CASSSDRSGPREAFF.

The chain uses TRBV19 and TRBJ1-5; perhaps TRBD1 as D (5 bases). The V end lost 1 base, the J end lost 15 bases, and 19 bases lay between the germline ends. Germline V gene lookup returns CDR1 LNHDA and CDR2 SQIVND (reference sequence). This CDR3 has 14 residues. The CDR3 spells CASSIGDGIFLGHF. The CDR3 DNA is TGTGCCAGTAGTATAGGGGACGGAATCTTCTTGGGGCATTTT.

V and J are TRBV7-2 and TRBJ2-7; tentatively, D is TRBD1 (5 bases). Trimming pared 5 bases from V and 6 bases from J, leaving 11 bases between. The germline V gene encodes CDR1 SGHTA and CDR2 FQGNSA. This CDR3 comprises 12 residues. This chain's CDR3 is CASSPQGSEQYF. CDR3 nucleotide sequence: TGTGCCAGCAGCCCCCAGGGTTCCGAGCAGTACTTC.

A note on this clone: This same CDR3 is encoded by further DNA sequences in the sample. The chain combines TRBV11-3 with TRBJ1-1; a weak D match, TRBD1 (5 bases). The CDR3 consists of 14 residues. The ends were cut back, 4 bases at V and 0 bases at J, with 9 bases in the middle. Germline CDR1 and CDR2: SGHNT and YENEEA. The CDR3 bases are TGTGCCAGCAGCTCAGGGCGAATGAACACTGAAGCTTTCTTT. Its protein is CASSSGRMNTEAFF.

This CDR3 reads CASSEAQGKTYGYTF. The CDR3 bases are TGTGCCAGCAGTGAAGCGCAGGGGAAGACCTATGGCTACACCTTC. The chain carries TRBV6-1 and TRBJ1-2; D possibly corresponds to TRBD1 (6 bases). The CDR3 spans 15 residues. V was pared by 0 bases and J by 4 bases, with 12 bases between. From germline, CDR1 is MNHNS and CDR2 SASEGT.

The chain combines TRBV6-5 with TRBJ1-6; TRBD1 might be the D (5 bases). This CDR3 region has 14 residues. CDR1 and CDR2 (germline): MNHEY, SVGAGI. Trimming cost V 6 bases and J 2 bases, with 8 bases left between them. CDR3 DNA sequence: TGTGCCAGCAGCCGACAGCCCTATAATTCACCCCTCCACTTT. Translated: CASSRQPYNSPLHF.

This clone was picked up a small number of times. The chain couples TRBV5-1 to TRBJ2-2; the D gene is possibly TRBD1 (5 bases). The CDR3 sequence is 13 residues long. Looked up from germline, CDR1 is SGHRS and CDR2 is YFSETQ. Trimming shortened V by 7 bases and J by 7 bases, and 14 bases separated the two germline ends. The CDR3 DNA is TGCGCCAGCTACCAGGGTTATAACGGGGAGCTGTTTTTT. This sequence encodes CASYQGYNGELFF. Complete variable domain (other parts from reference TRBV5-1 and TRBJ2-2): KAGVTQTPRYLIKTRGQQVTLSCSPISGHRSVSWYQQTPGQGLQFLFEYFSETQRNKGNFPGRFSGRQFSNSRSEMNVSTLELGDSALYLCASYQGYNGELFFGEGSRLTVL.

CDR3 in amino acids: CASSDPGTGLPNTEAFF. The CDR3 nucleotides read TGCGCCAGCAGTGATCCCGGGACAGGGCTCCCGAACACTGAAGCTTTCTTT. The V and J genes are TRBV4-1 and TRBJ1-1; 9 bases match TRBD1. J lost 1 base, V lost 6 bases, and 12 bases had no gene match. Germline lookup yields CDR1 MGHRA and CDR2 YSYEKL. This CDR3 region has 17 residues.

This clone was detected once. The V gene is TRBV21-1, the J gene TRBJ1-6. TRBV21-1 is a documented pseudogene. CDR3 length: 14 residues. The CDR3 loop reads CASNSGGVNSPLHF. In DNA, the CDR3 is TGTGCCAGCAATTCGGGGGGCGTTAATTCACCCCTCCACTTT.

This chain links TRBV2 with TRBJ2-5; weak D call: TRBD1 (5 bases). Germline CDR1 is SNHLY and CDR2 is FYNNEI. CDR3 length: 15 amino acids. Trimming cost V 3 bases and J 1 base, with 12 bases left between them. The CDR3 spells CASSDVQGSQETQYF. The CDR3 DNA reads TGTGCCAGCAGTGATGTGCAGGGCAGCCAAGAGACCCAGTACTTC.

The J gene is TRBJ2-5, the V gene TRBV18; the D gene could be TRBD1 or TRBD2 (5 bases each). CDR3 length equals 16 residues. Per germline, CDR1 KGHSH and CDR2 LQKENI. The ends were cut back, 2 bases at V and 0 bases at J, with 13 bases in the middle. For the CDR3, the DNA is TGTGCCAGCTCACCATGGGGACGTTTGTACCAAGAGACCCAGTACTTC. Translation: CASSPWGRLYQETQYF.

This clone appeared once. The rearrangement joins TRBV3-1 (or the pseudogene TRBV3-2) to TRBJ1-5, with D maybe TRBD1 (5 bases). CDR1 and CDR2 (germline): LGHDT, YNNKEL (reference sequence). This CDR3 is 14 amino acids long. Trimming removed 6 bases from V and 3 bases from J, with 12 bases in between. CDR3 amino acids: CASSLRGDNQPQHF. The CDR3 nucleotides are TGTGCCAGCAGTCTGAGGGGAGACAATCAGCCCCAGCATTTT.

The CDR3 region is CAWSVLLRSEAFF. The CDR3 nucleotides are TGTGCCTGGAGTGTACTCCTTCGGAGTGAAGCTTTCTTT. The rearrangement uses TRBV30 and TRBJ1-1, with no clear D. V was pared by 0 bases and J by 7 bases, with 12 bases between. Germline V gives CDR1 GTSNPN, CDR2 SVGIG (reference sequence). The CDR3 has 13 amino acids.

This chain uses TRBV6-2 or TRBV6-3 with TRBJ2-7; possible D gene TRBD1, 5 bases. There are 14 residues in the CDR3. The ends were cut back, 2 bases at V and 6 bases at J, with 14 bases in the middle. Germline V gene lookup returns CDR1 MNHEY and CDR2 SVGEGT. CDR3 sequence reads: CASSYGLGQGEQYF. DNA for the CDR3: TGTGCCAGCAGTTACGGTTTGGGGCAGGGCGAGCAGTACTTC.